The 23 T cell receptor beta chains below come from one sample, sequenced in a study of OX40 agonist ivuxolimab in advanced cancers. Assay used: immunoSEQ multiplex PCR; TCRdb lists only in-frame clones, some missing. This repertoire shows roughly 60,000 clones, roughly 86% found once; its top ten account for about 5%. Sample: CD4+ or CD8+ T cells sorted from blood, taken in a trial of the OX40 agonist ivuxolimab. The receptor source for this set is an adult with an advanced solid tumor such as melanoma, head and neck, liver or kidney cancer.

This clone was detected only once. The chain has TRBV12-5 and TRBJ2-7; no firm D call. The ends were cut back, 4 bases at V and 2 bases at J, with 0 bases in the middle. From germline, CDR1 is LGHNT and CDR2 FRNRAP. This CDR3 has 10 residues. The chain's CDR3 is CASGSYEQYF. The CDR3 DNA reads TGTGCTAGTGGTTCCTACGAGCAGTACTTC.

The chain employs TRBV5-5 and TRBJ2-3, with 9 positions matching TRBD1. This CDR3 contains 15 residues. After removal of 3 bases from V and 4 bases from J, the junction contained 6 bases not matched to a gene. Germline CDR1 SGHKS, CDR2 YYEKEE (reference sequence). CDR3 DNA: TGTGCCAGCAGCTCCGGGACAGGGATGGCAGATACGCAGTATTTT. It codes for CASSSGTGMADTQYF. The full variable domain, rest sourced from reference TRBV5-5 and TRBJ2-3, is DAGVTQSPTHLIKTRGQQVTLRCSPISGHKSVSWYQQVLGQGPQFIFQYYEKEERGRGNFPDRFSARQFPNYSSELNVNALLLGDSALYLCASSSGTGMADTQYFGPGTRLTVL.

This clone has more than one count but fewer than ten. The chain is built from TRBV19 and TRBJ1-5; 7 positions match TRBD1. The germline gives CDR1 LNHDA, CDR2 SQIVND (reference sequence). CDR3 length: 17 residues. Germline trimming cut 5 bases from V and 4 bases from J; bases unmatched to any gene: 14. The CDR3 sequence: CASSPRQGLRANQPQHF. The CDR3 DNA follows: TGTGCCAGTAGTCCAAGACAGGGTTTGAGGGCGAATCAGCCCCAGCATTTT.

The chain is built from TRBV7-2 and TRBJ1-2; D is undetermined. This CDR3 has 14 amino acids. Germline V gene data show CDR1 as SGHTA and CDR2 as FQGNSA. V lost 2 bases and J 4 bases, leaving 11 bases between the germline ends. CDR3 DNA sequence: TGTGCCAGCAGCTTATCCGGGGAAGGCTATGGCTACACCTTC. Protein: CASSLSGEGYGYTF.

J is TRBJ1-6 and V is TRBV4-1; possibly TRBD1 for D (6 bases). This CDR3 contains 20 residues. The germline gives CDR1 MGHRA, CDR2 YSYEKL. Trimming removed 5 bases at V and 2 bases at J, with 25 bases between. The CDR3 DNA reads TGCGCCAGCAGCTCCCCGACCCGCGGGGGCGCCCGGGCCTATAATTCACCCCTCCACTTT. Translating gives CASSSPTRGGARAYNSPLHF.

The gene calls are TRBV5-1 and TRBJ1-4; 8 bases match TRBD1. The CDR3 runs to 13 residues. Trimming at V came to 2 bases and at J to 8 bases, leaving 2 bases not matched to a gene. The V gene's germline CDR1 is SGHRS and CDR2 YFSETQ. CDR3 region: CASSLRQGEKLFF. DNA for the CDR3: TGCGCCAGCAGCTTACGACAGGGGGAAAAACTGTTTTTT.

This sequence joins TRBV7-8 and TRBJ2-7, with 8 bases that match TRBD1. With V trimmed by 5 bases and J by 5 bases, 14 bases remained unmatched. Germline-derived CDR1 and CDR2 are SGHVS and FQNEAQ. The CDR3 consists of 16 residues. The CDR3 protein is CASSAFRTGLKDEQYF. The CDR3 bases are TGTGCCAGCAGCGCCTTCAGGACAGGGCTGAAGGACGAGCAGTACTTC.

The rearrangement uses TRBV11-2 and TRBJ2-6; unclear D gene. Germline CDR1 is SGHAT and CDR2 is FQNNGV. Trimming stripped 5 bases from V and 0 bases from J, with 2 bases between. This CDR3 has 13 amino acids. DNA for the CDR3: TGTGCCAGCAGCGCCTCTGGGGCCAACGTCCTGACTTTC. As protein: CASSASGANVLTF.

V gene TRBV13 combines with J gene TRBJ2-7, with D perhaps TRBD2 (6 bases). The V gene's germline CDR1 is PRHDT and CDR2 FYEKMQ (reference sequence). The CDR3 totals 13 residues. V was cut by 0 bases and J by 7 bases, with 10 bases left in between. The CDR3 bases are TGTGCCAGCAGCTTAGGCGGAGGGGATGAGCAGTACTTC. This codes for CASSLGGGDEQYF.

The chain uses TRBV7-8 and TRBJ2-5; TRBD2 matches 8 bases. V gave up 4 bases and J gave up 3 bases; unmatched junction bases: 10. The germline gives CDR1 SGHVS, CDR2 FQNEAQ. The CDR3 sequence is 16 residues long. Here the CDR3 DNA reads TGTGCCAGCAGCTCTCTGAGCGGGAGAGGGGAAGAGACCCAGTACTTC. Protein sequence: CASSSLSGRGEETQYF.

The chain combines TRBV30 with TRBJ2-7; D remains unclear. CDR1 is GTSNPN and CDR2 is SVGIG in the germline V gene (reference sequence). The CDR3 extends over 16 amino acids. V lost 0 bases to trimming and J lost 7 bases, with 22 bases between them. This CDR3 is CAWSVPLGRVRWEQYF. Written as DNA, the CDR3 is TGTGCCTGGAGTGTACCCTTGGGTCGGGTGAGGTGGGAGCAGTACTTC.

A single count supports this clone. The V call is TRBV5-4, the J call TRBJ2-7, with TRBD1 identical over 10 bases. The CDR3 is made up of 15 amino acids. V lost 4 bases to trimming and J lost 6 bases; unmatched junction nucleotides: 10. Germline V gene lookup returns CDR1 SGHNT and CDR2 YYREEE (reference sequence). The CDR3 sequence is CASSETGTGVGEQYF. CDR3 DNA: TGTGCCAGCAGCGAAACCGGGACAGGGGTGGGCGAGCAGTACTTC.

This chain joins TRBV7-9 and TRBJ2-7, with D possibly being TRBD1 (6 bases). From germline, CDR1 is SEHNR and CDR2 FQNEAQ (reference sequence). Trimming stripped 2 bases from V and 7 bases from J, with 15 bases between. The CDR3 extends over 14 amino acids. CDR3 residues: CASSLYSGEQEQYF. For the CDR3, the DNA is TGTGCCAGCAGCTTATATTCAGGGGAGCAAGAGCAGTACTTC.

CDR3 residues: CATSRDHTRLGNTEAFF. CDR3 nucleotide sequence: TGTGCCACCAGCAGAGACCACACTCGTCTCGGGAACACTGAAGCTTTCTTT. The gene calls are TRBV15 and TRBJ1-1; D not certain. V gave up 0 bases and J gave up 1 base, with 15 bases separating them. The CDR3 runs to 17 residues. CDR1 and CDR2 from the germline V gene are LNHNV and YYDKDF (reference sequence).

V gene TRBV19 combines with J gene TRBJ1-1; no reliable D call. The CDR3 is 13 residues long. Trimming removed 4 bases from V and 1 base from J, with 7 bases in between. CDR1 is LNHDA, CDR2 SQIVND, per germline (reference sequence). Here the CDR3 reads CASSKTGNTEAFF. The CDR3 region has the DNA TGTGCCAGTAGTAAGACGGGGAACACTGAAGCTTTCTTT.

The rearrangement uses TRBV5-1 and TRBJ1-2, with 7 bases matching TRBD1. Trimming cost V 5 bases and J 7 bases; bases outside gene matches: 8. Germline CDR1 is SGHRS and CDR2 is YFSETQ. The CDR3 runs 13 residues. As DNA, the CDR3 is TGCGCCAGCAGGGAGGGGGCAACTCCTGGCTACACCTTC. This codes for CASREGATPGYTF.

This clone came up once. V usage is TRBV15 and J usage is TRBJ1-2, with D unresolved. The germline V gene encodes CDR1 LNHNV and CDR2 YYDKDF (reference sequence). Trimming pared 5 bases from V and 7 bases from J, leaving 17 bases between. The CDR3 spans 14 residues. The CDR3 protein is CATSPRTGIGGYTF. CDR3 coding DNA: TGTGCCACCAGCCCGCGGACGGGGATCGGTGGCTACACCTTC.

The V call is TRBV5-1, the J call TRBJ1-4; D is possibly TRBD1 (6 bases). Deletions cut 4 bases from V and 2 bases from J, with 21 bases between. Germline CDR1 SGHRS, CDR2 YFSETQ. This CDR3 is 18 amino acids long. The CDR3 DNA reads TGCGCCAGCAGCATGGAACAGGGAGGGGCCCGCACTAATGAAAAACTGTTTTTT. It is translated as CASSMEQGGARTNEKLFF.

This CDR3 is CASSHSQETQYF. In DNA, the CDR3 is TGTGCCAGCAGCCACAGCCAAGAGACCCAGTACTTC. V is TRBV5-5 and J is TRBJ2-5, with no clear D. From germline, CDR1 is SGHKS and CDR2 YYEKEE (reference sequence). The germline V and J ends were trimmed by 4 bases and 1 base, with 5 bases remaining between them. CDR3 length: 12 residues.

This clone was recorded a few times. J is TRBJ2-5 and V is TRBV5-4, with a tentative D call TRBD2 (5 bases). This CDR3 is built from 14 residues. The ends were cut back, 4 bases at V and 5 bases at J, with 15 bases in the middle. The germline V gene encodes CDR1 SGHNT and CDR2 YYREEE (reference sequence). The CDR3 region is CASSPSKGGETQYF. The CDR3 region has the DNA TGTGCCAGCAGCCCTAGCAAGGGCGGGGAGACCCAGTACTTC.

This clone occurred once. The chain couples TRBV6-1 to TRBJ1-1, with D maybe TRBD1 (5 bases). CDR1 is MNHNS, CDR2 SASEGT, per germline. V was clipped by 3 bases and J by 10 bases, with 18 bases between them. This CDR3 spans 14 amino acids. CDR3 residues: CASSDFIEGRVAFF. CDR3 sequence (DNA): TGTGCCAGCAGTGACTTTATTGAGGGGCGCGTAGCTTTCTTT.

This chain joins TRBV18 and TRBJ2-7; 14 nucleotides align to TRBD2. The CDR3 length is 18 residues. Unmatched junction bases numbered 8, after V lost 3 bases and J lost 1 base. CDR1 is KGHSH, CDR2 LQKENI, per germline. The CDR3 nucleotides are TGTGCCAGCTCACCCCGACTAGCGGGAGGGCTAGGGTCCTACGAGCAGTACTTC. As protein: CASSPRLAGGLGSYEQYF.

This chain uses TRBV4-3 with TRBJ2-5, with D perhaps assigned TRBD1 or TRBD2 (5 bases each). Germline-derived CDR1 and CDR2 are LGHNA and YSLEER. V lost 4 bases and J lost 1, with 13 bases in between. This CDR3 region has 15 residues. Here the CDR3 DNA reads TGCGCCAGCAGCCGGGGCCGGGGAGTCCAAGAGACCCAGTACTTC. This translates into CASSRGRGVQETQYF.